This is a list of T cell receptor beta chains from one sample in a study of shared clonotypes between healthy human individuals. Here immunoSEQ multiplex PCR was the method, and the copy in TCRdb shows in-frame clones only, minus some. This sample yields about 2,200,000 clones, of which around 93% are seen a single time; under 2% belongs to the top ten. The sample taken for sequencing was naive CD8+ T cells from PBMCs. Receptors were obtained from a man aged 18 to 35 in good health. Some clones in this sample may be carry-over from other donors' samples. CDR3s include the opening cysteine and the closing phenylalanine or tryptophan. A D gene is named only where the DNA matches it firmly. Rows give clone size only sometimes, using once, few, many, or a class for an expanded clone.

clone size	V gene	J gene	D gene	CDR3 DNA	CDR3 protein
NA	TRBV20-1	TRBJ1-2	NA	TGCAGTGCTCCTAACTATGGCTACACCTTC	CSAPNYGYTF
NA	TRBV28	TRBJ1-1	NA	TGTGCCAGCAGCTACAGGCTATACACTGAAGCTTTCTTT	CASSYRLYTEAFF
NA	TRBV5-6	TRBJ2-5	NA	TGTGCCAGCAGCTTGGCCGAAGTCAGTGGATATGTTGAAGAGACCCAGTACTTC	CASSLAEVSGYVEETQYF
NA	TRBV10-3	TRBJ2-1	NA	TGTGCCATCAGTGAGTCGCCCCTACTAGAATCCCCCCAGCAGTTCTTC	CAISESPLLESPQQFF
NA	TRBV29-1	TRBJ1-5	NA	TGCAGCGGTGGGGTAGGGTACGGTCAGCCCCAGCATTTT	CSGGVGYGQPQHF
NA	TRBV6-5	TRBJ2-5	TRBD1	TGTGCCAGCAGTTACACAACAGGGGGTCAAGAGACCCAGTACTTC	CASSYTTGGQETQYF
NA	TRBV7-2	TRBJ1-1	TRBD1	TGTGCCAGCAGCCCCGGACAGGGGGCGTGGACTGAAGCTTTCTTT	CASSPGQGAWTEAFF
NA	TRBV7-3	TRBJ2-1	NA	TGTGCCAGCAGCTTAGACTGGACGAATGAGCAGTTCTTC	CASSLDWTNEQFF
NA	TRBV27	TRBJ2-7	TRBD2	TGTGCCAGCAGTTTCCTAGCGGGCCCCACGTTGTACGAGCAGTACTTC	CASSFLAGPTLYEQYF
once	TRBV2	TRBJ2-7	TRBD2	TGTGCCAGCATCAAAACAGTTAGCGGGAATAGGGAGCAGTACTTC	CASIKTVSGNREQYF
once	TRBV27	TRBJ2-1	TRBD2	TGTGCCAGCAGTGGTAGGACTAGCGGGAGTAATGAGCAGTTCTTC	CASSGRTSGSNEQFF
NA	TRBV7-3	TRBJ2-5	NA	TGTGCCAGCAGCTTATCCCCAATGGAGACCCAGTACTTC	CASSLSPMETQYF
NA	TRBV5-1	TRBJ2-7	NA	TGCGCCAGCAGCTTGGTTCAGGGTAACGAGCAGTACTTC	CASSLVQGNEQYF
NA	TRBV28	TRBJ2-7	NA	TGTGCCAGCAGTTGGGACGACTACGAGCAGTACTTC	CASSWDDYEQYF
NA	TRBV9	TRBJ2-1	TRBD2	TGTGCCAGCAGCGATCGGACTAGCGGGCCTCTTAGGGAGCAGTTCTTC	CASSDRTSGPLREQFF
NA	TRBV13	TRBJ2-2	NA	TGTGCCAGCAGCTCAAAGACAGGAAACACCGGGGAGCTGTTTTTT	CASSSKTGNTGELFF
NA	TRBV10-2	TRBJ2-1	TRBD2	TGCGCCAGCAGTGCCGGGACTAGTGACTTCTTC	CASSAGTSDFF
NA	TRBV7-7	TRBJ2-5	NA	TGTGCCAGCAGCTTAGGATCCAATGGGGAAGAGACCCAGTACTTC	CASSLGSNGEETQYF
NA	TRBV28	TRBJ1-1	NA	TGTGCCAGCAGTGGGGTAGGGCTCCTGGCCGCTGAAGCTTTCTTT	CASSGVGLLAAEAFF
NA	TRBV28	TRBJ1-5	NA	TGTGCCAGCAGCCCCCACCGGGACGACAATCAGCCCCAGCATTTT	CASSPHRDDNQPQHF
NA	TRBV28	TRBJ2-7	TRBD1	TGTGCCAGCAGGGGACAGGGGCCCGAGCAGTACTTC	CASRGQGPEQYF
NA	TRBV9	TRBJ2-7	NA	TGTGCCAGCTCGCCCAGCGCTGCCCCCTCCTACGAGCAGTACTTC	CASSPSAAPSYEQYF
NA	TRBV5-4	TRBJ2-1	NA	TGTGCCAGCAGACCCGACAGTTACAATGAGCAGTTCTTC	CASRPDSYNEQFF
NA	TRBV4-1	TRBJ1-1	NA	TGCGCCAGCAGCCAAGAGTTTCTCTGGACCTACGCCACTGAAGCTTTCTTT	CASSQEFLWTYATEAFF
NA	TRBV6-5	TRBJ2-7	NA	TGTGCCAGCAGTTGGGACCCTTCCTACGAGCAGTACTTC	CASSWDPSYEQYF
once	TRBV4-3	TRBJ2-7	TRBD1	TGCGCCAGCAGCCGGGACGTCCAGGGGGAGAACCACGAGCAGTACTTC	CASSRDVQGENHEQYF
NA	TRBV4-2	TRBJ1-5	TRBD1	TGTGCCAGCAGCCACGACGCAGGGGGAGGTCAGCCCCAGCATTTT	CASSHDAGGGQPQHF
NA	TRBV10-3	TRBJ2-5	NA	TGTGCCATCAGTGAGTCGAGGGGGGATCAAGAGACCCAGTACTTC	CAISESRGDQETQYF
NA	TRBV4-3	TRBJ2-7	NA	TGCGCCAGCAGCCAAGGTTTCGGAGACGAGCAGTACTTC	CASSQGFGDEQYF
few	TRBV25-1	TRBJ1-1	NA	TGTGCCAGCAGGGAGATGGGTGGGGGTACCACTGAAGCTTTCTTT	CASREMGGGTTEAFF
NA	TRBV9	TRBJ2-7	NA	TGTGCCAGCAGCGTAGAGGCGACTGTGGGGTACGAGCAGTACTTC	CASSVEATVGYEQYF
NA	TRBV5-1	TRBJ2-7	NA	TGCGCCAGCAGCTTGGGTGTCACATTAACCTACGAGCAGTACTTC	CASSLGVTLTYEQYF
NA	TRBV4-1	TRBJ2-3	TRBD2	TGCGCCAGCAGCCAAGATATCGTACTAGCGGGATCTAGCACAGATACGCAGTATTTT	CASSQDIVLAGSSTDTQYF
NA	TRBV19	TRBJ2-1	NA	TGTGCCAGTAGTATAGATCCAGCCGTCTACAATGAGCAGTTCTTC	CASSIDPAVYNEQFF
NA	TRBV27	TRBJ2-2	NA	TGTGCCAGCAGTTTCCTGACGCCGGGACGGAACACCGGGGAGCTGTTTTTT	CASSFLTPGRNTGELFF
NA	TRBV9	TRBJ2-7	NA	TGTGCCAGCAGCGCTGCACAAGGGAGAGAGCAGTACTTC	CASSAAQGREQYF
NA	TRBV28	TRBJ2-7	NA	TGTGCCAGCAGTTTAAGGGGAGGTGGAACCGAGCAGTACTTC	CASSLRGGGTEQYF
NA	TRBV19	TRBJ1-1	NA	TGTGCCAGTAGTTCCCCCACTGAAGCTTTCTTT	CASSSPTEAFF
NA	TRBV7-2	TRBJ1-1	NA	TGTGCCAGCAGCTGGGGGGGGTTGAACACTGAAGCTTTCTTT	CASSWGGLNTEAFF
NA	TRBV11-1	TRBJ2-7	TRBD1	TGTGCCAGCAGCTTAATGCGACAGGGGAACGAGCAGTACTTC	CASSLMRQGNEQYF
NA	TRBV12-5	TRBJ2-2	TRBD2	TGTGCTAGTGGTTTGGTACTGGAGCGGCGCCTAGCGGGAGATTCCGGGGAGCTGTTTTTT	CASGLVLERRLAGDSGELFF
NA	TRBV27	TRBJ1-1	NA	TGTGCCATCCAGACAGGCGTGAACACTGAAGCTTTCTTT	CAIQTGVNTEAFF
NA	TRBV27	TRBJ2-3	NA	TGTGCCAGCAGTTTACTTGGGAGAGGGATAGATACGCAGTATTTT	CASSLLGRGIDTQYF
NA	TRBV2	TRBJ2-3	NA	TGTGCCAGCAGTGACGCGCGGTCCACAGATACGCAGTATTTT	CASSDARSTDTQYF
NA	TRBV29-1	TRBJ2-3	NA	TGCAGCTCAGGGGCCGATTCTGCGCAGTATTTT	CSSGADSAQYF
NA	TRBV29-1	TRBJ2-3	TRBD2	TGCAGCGTTGAGCTAGGGACTAGCGGACGCACAGATACGCAGTATTTT	CSVELGTSGRTDTQYF
NA	TRBV4-1	TRBJ2-6	NA	TGCGCCAGCAGCCAATTCGGGGGTCCTCCCATCTCTGGGGCCAACGTCCTGACTTTC	CASSQFGGPPISGANVLTF
NA	TRBV9	TRBJ2-1	TRBD1	TGTGCCAGCAGCACTAGGACAGGGACCAATGAGCAGTTCTTC	CASSTRTGTNEQFF
NA	TRBV11-2	TRBJ2-3	NA	TGTGCCAGCAGCTTAGATGTTAGCAGGTTAGATACGCAGTATTTT	CASSLDVSRLDTQYF
NA	TRBV7-9	TRBJ2-5	TRBD2	TGTGCCACCTCCGGGACTAGCGTACAAGAGACCCAGTACTTC	CATSGTSVQETQYF
NA	TRBV4-1	TRBJ2-2	NA	TGCGCCAGCCTTGGATTGGGCCCGAACACCGGGGAGCTGTTTTTT	CASLGLGPNTGELFF
once	TRBV6-6	TRBJ2-5	TRBD2	TGTGCCAGTTGGGGCGGGAGCTTGGAGACCCAGTACTTC	CASWGGSLETQYF
NA	TRBV5-1	TRBJ1-1	NA	TGCGCCAGCAGCCCAAACACTGAAGCTTTCTTT	CASSPNTEAFF
NA	TRBV30	TRBJ2-1	TRBD2	TGTGCCTGGAGTGTAGGGACTAGCGGTTACAATGAGCAGTTCTTC	CAWSVGTSGYNEQFF